This T cell receptor (beta chain) originates from a study of blood T cell repertoires in COVID-19. At the level of the study: Italy, Spain and the United States were the sources of the convalescent and acute COVID-19 samples. PBMCs, B-cell-depleted T cells, or T cells were the source of the cDNA or gDNA that made up the material.

This CDR3 is 16 amino acids long. Germline values: CDR1 LNHDA, CDR2 SQIVND (reference sequence). V lost 5 bases and J 5 bases, leaving 18 bases between the germline ends. Sequencing was performed with immunoSEQ multiplex PCR; in TCRdb, only in-frame clones are kept and a portion is missing. The sample includes about 16,000 clones, roughly 77% of them seen just once. This receptor was obtained from a man aged 55 to 69 with acute or convalescent COVID-19. The chain combines TRBV19 with TRBJ2-2, with TRBD2 as a possible D gene (7 bases). Material for sequencing was peripheral blood. CDR3 sequence (DNA): TGTGCCAGTAGTCCTCCCGGGGGGCGCAGTACCGGGGAGCTGTTTTTT. It yields the protein CASSPPGGRSTGELFF.